A single sample gave rise to the 30 T cell receptor beta chains below, sequenced in a study of cytomegalovirus exposure and HLA in healthy donors. The PCR ran on 60 Vbeta and 13 Jbeta primers. The protocol was immunoSEQ multiplex PCR, while the TCRdb copy is restricted to in-frame clones and leaves out a portion. Counted here are about 160,000 clones, approximately 84% occurring once; the ten biggest clones make up about 1%. The sequencing sample was made of PBMCs. These receptors were taken from a man younger than 45 in good health and CMV-seronegative.

The count of this clone is one. This rearrangement joins TRBV5-1 to TRBJ1-1, with 7 bases fitting TRBD1. This CDR3 comprises 15 residues. From germline, CDR1 is SGHRS and CDR2 YFSETQ. V shed 6 bases, J shed 7 bases, and the junction held 15 bases outside the gene matches. As DNA, the CDR3 is TGCGCCAGCACGAAAGGGGGCGCACAGGGGCTTGAAGCTTTCTTT. Its translation is CASTKGGAQGLEAFF.

With regard to this clone: This specimen includes other DNA sequences encoding the same CDR3. The genes are TRBV11-3 and TRBJ1-1; no clear D gene. The germline V gene encodes CDR1 SGHNT and CDR2 YENEEA. This CDR3 contains 14 residues. The V end lost 1 base, the J end lost 1 base, and 7 bases lay between the germline ends. In DNA form, the CDR3 reads TGTGCCAGCAGCTTAGGAAGAGGGAACACTGAAGCTTTCTTT. It codes for CASSLGRGNTEAFF.

The J gene is TRBJ1-3, the V gene TRBV29-1; the D gene is possibly TRBD1 (5 bases). Germline V gene sequence: CDR1 SQVTM, CDR2 ANQGSEA. This CDR3 is built from 15 residues. The V gene lost 3 bases and the J gene lost 4 bases, with 16 bases spanning the gap. CDR3 DNA sequence: TGCAGCGTTGAGGAACGCGACAGTAAAGGAAACACCATATATTTT. Protein: CSVEERDSKGNTIYF.

This chain's CDR3 is CASSRTGDQPQHF. In nucleotides, the CDR3 is TGTGCCAGTAGTAGGACAGGGGATCAGCCCCAGCATTTT. The chain employs TRBV19 and TRBJ1-5, with 9 bases aligning to TRBD1. This CDR3 is built from 13 residues. From germline, CDR1 is LNHDA and CDR2 SQIVND (reference sequence). The V segment lost 4 bases and the J segment 5 bases; nucleotides outside the gene matches: 0.

J is TRBJ1-2 and V is TRBV27; D remains ambiguous. The CDR3 consists of 13 residues. The germline gives CDR1 MNHEY, CDR2 SMNVEV (reference sequence). V dropped 4 bases and J dropped 0 bases, with 6 bases sitting between them. The CDR3 is CASSSYANYGYTF. The CDR3 nucleotides are TGTGCCAGCAGTTCCTATGCTAACTATGGCTACACCTTC.

This clone was observed a handful of times. The rearrangement uses TRBV11-3 and TRBJ1-2; tentatively, D is TRBD1 (5 bases). This CDR3 is 14 amino acids long. V gave up 6 bases and J gave up 6 bases, with 17 bases separating them. Germline CDR1 is SGHNT and CDR2 is YENEEA. The DNA for the CDR3 is TGTGCCAGCAGGAGAAATGGGCGGGGGAATGGCTACACCTTC. It is translated as CASRRNGRGNGYTF. The variable domain in full, completed from reference TRBV11-3 and TRBJ1-2, reads EAGVVQSPRYKIIEKKQPVAFWCNPISGHNTLYWYLQNLGQGPELLIRYENEEAVDDSQLPKDRFSAERLKGVDSTLKIQPAELGDSAVYLCASRRNGRGNGYTFGSGTRLTVV.

This chain links TRBV5-5 with TRBJ1-1, with D possibly being TRBD1 (5 bases). The CDR3 runs 13 residues. Trimming stripped 2 bases from V and 1 base from J, with 6 bases between. In germline, CDR1 is SGHKS, CDR2 YYEKEE (reference sequence). The DNA for the CDR3 is TGTGCCAGCAGCTTCCAGGGGAACACTGAAGCTTTCTTT. It translates to CASSFQGNTEAFF.

The CDR3 DNA reads as TGTGCCAGCAGCTTGGTGAGCGGAGAAGAGACCCAGTACTTC. It specifies CASSLVSGEETQYF. The chain recombines TRBV5-4 with TRBJ2-5, with D possibly TRBD2 on 5 matching bases. This CDR3 is built from 14 residues. The ends were cut back, 0 bases at V and 3 bases at J, with 9 bases in the middle. Germline V gene sequence: CDR1 SGHNT, CDR2 YYREEE (reference sequence).

The J gene is TRBJ1-5, the V gene TRBV2; D call uncertain. This CDR3 spans 12 amino acids. Germline-derived CDR1 and CDR2 are SNHLY and FYNNEI. V lost 6 bases to trimming and J lost 4 bases, with 7 bases between them. The CDR3: CASRQSNQPQHF. As DNA, the CDR3 is TGTGCCAGCAGACAGTCGAATCAGCCCCAGCATTTT.

This sequence joins TRBV15 and TRBJ2-1; TRBD2 agrees at 7 bases. Trimming took 0 bases from V and 0 from J; bases not matched to a gene: 11. The CDR3 runs 19 residues. In germline, CDR1 is LNHNV, CDR2 YYDKDF (reference sequence). The DNA for the CDR3 is TGTGCCACCAGCAGAGATCTCGACTTCGGGGGGTACTCCTACAATGAGCAGTTCTTC. It is translated as CATSRDLDFGGYSYNEQFF.

The chain links TRBV27 to TRBJ2-3; D may be TRBD1 (6 bases). CDR1 is MNHEY and CDR2 is SMNVEV in the germline V gene (reference sequence). V lost 5 bases, J lost 8 bases, and 20 bases lay in between. CDR3 length: 15 amino acids. CDR3 sequence reads: CASSASKTGDTTQYF. The CDR3 DNA reads as TGTGCCAGCAGTGCCTCGAAAACCGGGGACACTACGCAGTATTTT.

The CDR3 DNA sequence: TGTGCCAGCAGCCAAGAGTGGGAGACAGGGGGCAGGAAACTGTTTTTT. Translated, it gives CASSQEWETGGRKLFF. J is TRBJ1-4 and V is TRBV4-2; 10 nucleotides agree with TRBD1. This CDR3 has 16 amino acids. After removal of 0 bases from V and 11 bases from J, the junction contained 9 bases not matched to a gene. Germline CDR1 LGHNA, CDR2 YNFKEQ.

J is TRBJ2-1 and V is TRBV14, with 7 bases matching TRBD2. With V trimmed by 2 bases and J by 4 bases, 8 bases remained unmatched. From germline, CDR1 is SGHDN and CDR2 FVKESK. The CDR3 consists of 16 residues. The CDR3: CASSQSTSRTYNEQFF. CDR3 nucleotide sequence: TGTGCCAGCAGCCAATCGACTAGCCGTACTTACAATGAGCAGTTCTTC.

V gene TRBV5-1 combines with J gene TRBJ1-1; 7 nucleotides align to TRBD1. CDR1 is SGHRS and CDR2 is YFSETQ in the germline V gene. V gave up 2 bases and J gave up 4 bases; unmatched junction bases: 11. This CDR3 has 16 amino acids. CDR3 sequence reads: CASSLHRGRFPTEAFF. As DNA, the CDR3 is TGCGCCAGCAGCTTACACAGGGGACGCTTCCCCACTGAAGCTTTCTTT.

This sequence joins TRBV5-4 and TRBJ2-7, with 7 bases lining up with TRBD1. Germline-derived CDR1 and CDR2 are SGHNT and YYREEE (reference sequence). The junction had 4 bases not matched to a gene; V was cut back by 1 base and J by 3 bases. CDR3 length: 14 amino acids. The CDR3 reads CASSLSQGNYEQYF. Written as DNA, the CDR3 is TGTGCCAGCAGCTTGTCACAGGGGAACTACGAGCAGTACTTC.

The chain combines TRBV5-1 with TRBJ2-3; D possibly corresponds to TRBD1 (6 bases). Trimming removed 6 bases from V and 3 bases from J, with 20 bases in between. This CDR3 has 16 amino acids. From germline, CDR1 is SGHRS and CDR2 YFSETQ. The CDR3 loop reads CASTETGTIGTDTQYF. DNA for the CDR3: TGCGCCAGCACCGAAACAGGGACGATAGGGACAGATACGCAGTATTTT. Based on the CDR3 plus reference TRBV5-1 and TRBJ2-3, the full variable domain is KAGVTQTPRYLIKTRGQQVTLSCSPISGHRSVSWYQQTPGQGLQFLFEYFSETQRNKGNFPGRFSGRQFSNSRSEMNVSTLELGDSALYLCASTETGTIGTDTQYFGPGTRLTVL.

The chain uses TRBV4-3 and TRBJ2-5; D may be TRBD1 (6 bases). This CDR3 comprises 15 residues. The ends were cut back, 1 base at V and 2 bases at J, with 11 bases in the middle. Germline CDR1 is LGHNA and CDR2 is YSLEER. The CDR3 here is CASSQGTGWQETQYF. CDR3 in DNA: TGCGCCAGCAGCCAAGGTACAGGGTGGCAAGAGACCCAGTACTTC.

The V gene is TRBV9, the J gene TRBJ2-1; the D gene is possibly TRBD1 (6 bases). The CDR3 covers 15 residues. The V gene's germline CDR1 is SGDLS and CDR2 YYNGEE. Trimming took off 0 bases at V and 9 bases at J, with 16 bases between the two ends. The CDR3 DNA sequence: TGTGCCAGCAGCGTAGAGAGATTGATAGGGGGTGAGCAGTTCTTC. Protein product: CASSVERLIGGEQFF.

The V gene is TRBV5-1, the J gene TRBJ2-7; 8 nucleotides agree with TRBD1. Trimming took 5 bases from V and 5 from J; bases not matched to a gene: 12. This CDR3 region has 15 residues. Germline V lookup: CDR1 SGHRS, CDR2 YFSETQ. In DNA form, the CDR3 reads TGCGCCAGCAGTCCGACCGGACAGGGCCCCAACGAGCAGTACTTC. Amino acid sequence: CASSPTGQGPNEQYF.

V is TRBV18 and J is TRBJ2-1; D may be TRBD1 (7 bases). The CDR3 loop spans 15 amino acids. The V end was cut by 5 bases, the J end by 2 bases, with 13 bases between. The V gene's germline CDR1 is KGHSH and CDR2 LQKENI. The CDR3 bases are TGTGCCAGCTCATTCAGGGGGGATACCTACAATGAGCAGTTCTTC. It is translated as CASSFRGDTYNEQFF.

The chain couples TRBV2 to TRBJ2-7; perhaps TRBD2 as D (5 bases). The CDR3 extends over 14 amino acids. V lost 6 bases to trimming and J lost 0 bases, with 12 bases between them. Germline CDR1 reads SNHLY; CDR2 reads FYNNEI. The CDR3 protein is CASRPSGGSYEQYF. The CDR3 DNA reads as TGTGCCAGCAGGCCAAGCGGTGGCTCCTACGAGCAGTACTTC.

Here the CDR3 reads CASSPGQLSNQPQHF. In DNA form, the CDR3 reads TGTGCCAGCTCACCGGGACAGCTTAGCAATCAGCCCCAGCATTTT. V is TRBV18 and J is TRBJ1-5, with 7 bases identical to TRBD1. Germline CDR1 KGHSH, CDR2 LQKENI. The V gene end was trimmed by 3 bases and the J gene end by 0 bases; junction bases not matched to a gene: 2. The CDR3 is 15 amino acids.

This chain uses TRBV4-1 with TRBJ2-2; tentative D call: TRBD2 (5 bases). V was cut by 0 bases and J by 7 bases, with 9 bases left in between. The CDR3 has 14 residues. The germline V gene has CDR1 MGHRA and CDR2 YSYEKL. Here the CDR3 reads CASSQERAGGELFF. CDR3 nucleotides: TGCGCCAGCAGCCAAGAAAGGGCGGGCGGGGAGCTGTTTTTT.

This chain links TRBV5-1 with TRBJ2-7; 9 bases line up with TRBD1. The ends lost 7 bases at V and 1 base at J; junction bases unmatched: 9. The germline V gene encodes CDR1 SGHRS and CDR2 YFSETQ. The CDR3 contains 15 residues. CDR3 sequence reads: CASGRQGTGSYEQYF. Here the CDR3 DNA reads TGCGCCAGCGGAAGGCAGGGGACAGGGTCCTACGAGCAGTACTTC.

This clone was seen just once. V and J are TRBV27 and TRBJ2-3; TRBD2 agrees at 16 bases. With 4 bases clipped from V and 0 bases from J, the junction kept 7 bases outside the gene matches. Germline-derived CDR1 and CDR2 are MNHEY and SMNVEV (reference sequence). The CDR3 spans 19 residues. The CDR3 here is CASSSQGLAGGKSTDTQYF. For the CDR3, the DNA is TGTGCCAGCAGTTCCCAGGGACTAGCGGGGGGGAAAAGCACAGATACGCAGTATTTT.

This clone was observed many times. This chain uses TRBV10-3 with TRBJ2-7; tentatively, D is TRBD1 (6 bases). The CDR3 extends over 14 amino acids. Trimming removed 2 bases at V and 3 bases at J, with 11 bases between. Germline CDR1 is ENHRY and CDR2 is SYGVKD. CDR3 residues: CAISEGGWNYEQYF. Here the CDR3 DNA reads TGTGCCATCAGTGAGGGGGGCTGGAACTACGAGCAGTACTTC.

The chain combines TRBV11-2 with TRBJ2-1, with a weak D call TRBD1 (6 bases). V was shortened by 5 bases and J by 9 bases, with 8 bases between the two germline ends. The CDR3 runs to 11 residues. Germline CDR1 SGHAT, CDR2 FQNNGV. In DNA, the CDR3 is TGTGCCAGCAGCGGGACAACTGAGCAGTTCTTC. This encodes CASSGTTEQFF.

As regards this clone: The sample holds other DNA sequences that translate to the same CDR3. J is TRBJ2-6 and V is TRBV7-9; D may be TRBD1 (5 bases). Germline V lookup: CDR1 SEHNR, CDR2 FQNEAQ (reference sequence). V lost 1 base and J lost 2, with 12 bases in between. This CDR3 has 17 amino acids. CDR3 DNA: TGTGCCAGCAGCTTAGGGGGCAGGGCCACTGGGGCCAACGTCCTGACTTTC. It yields the protein CASSLGGRATGANVLTF. Based on the CDR3 plus reference TRBV7-9 and TRBJ2-6, the full variable domain is DTGVSQNPRHKITKRGQNVTFRCDPISEHNRLYWYRQTLGQGPEFLTYFQNEAQLEKSRLLSDRFSAERPKGSFSTLEIQRTEQGDSAMYLCASSLGGRATGANVLTFGAGSRLTVL.

This chain joins TRBV28 and TRBJ2-3, with D tentatively TRBD1 (6 bases). Between the trimmed V and J ends, which lost 7 bases and 5 bases, there was a span of 13 bases. From germline, CDR1 is MDHEN and CDR2 SYDVKM. This CDR3 contains 13 residues. As DNA, the CDR3 is TGTGCCAGCACCTTGGCAGGGGAAGATACGCAGTATTTT. It specifies CASTLAGEDTQYF.

This chain connects TRBV6-5 to TRBJ1-2; TRBD1 matches 7 bases. Trimming removed 9 bases from V and 5 bases from J; junction bases left unmatched: 3. Germline V gene data show CDR1 as MNHEY and CDR2 as SVGAGI. CDR3 length: 11 residues. CDR3 DNA: TGTGCCAGTAGACAGGGTTATGGCTACACCTTC. Translating it yields CASRQGYGYTF.